Given below is one T cell receptor beta chain in context. In the authors' methods: Nucleated cell counts were estimated from reference gene primer amplification. Sequencing was performed with immunoSEQ multiplex PCR; in TCRdb, only in-frame clones are kept and a portion is missing. The V and J calls and clone size are taken from that table; D and trimming were inferred from the DNA. Of 200,000 to 250,000 clones listed, more than 65% are singletons. The data belong to a study of blood T cell repertoires in COVID-19. About the study: There were acute and convalescent COVID-19 samples, and they came from the United States, Italy and Spain. Sources were T cells, B-cell-depleted T cells, or PBMCs; the material itself was cDNA or gDNA.

CDR1 MNHNY and CDR2 SVGAGI come from the germline V gene (reference sequence). Trimming removed 5 bases from V and 2 bases from J, with 15 bases in between. The CDR3 runs to 15 residues. Material: peripheral blood. The chain uses TRBV6-6 and TRBJ2-5; D is perhaps TRBD2 (6 bases). This TCR came from a woman aged 25 to 39 who had recovered from COVID-19. CDR3 nucleotide sequence: TGTGCCAGCAGTGTATTAGCGGTGAAACAAGAGACCCAGTACTTC. This sequence encodes CASSVLAVKQETQYF.